The present T cell receptor (beta chain) was sequenced within a study of Ad26.COV2.S vaccination and SARS-CoV-2 variants. Study overall: The authors gave Ad26.COV2.S intramuscularly, either once or twice 56 days apart.

V shed 4 bases and J 3 bases; nucleotides not matched to a gene: 2. Per germline, CDR1 KGHSH and CDR2 LQKENI. The length of the CDR3 is 14 residues. The study's findings and limits: The analyses of TCR breadth and depth may have understated the size of total T cell responses. Non-spike TCR breadth was similar in vaccine and placebo recipients. Placebo recipients had lower spike-specific TCR breadth than vaccine recipients.

For this clone: Its antigen is unidentified.

Some clones are missing from TCRdb's copy, which holds only in-frame ones; the method was immunoSEQ multiplex PCR. The sample carries around 300,000 clones, about 86% recorded once. Treatment: about 20 received Ad26.COV2.S at low or high dose, single or two shots; 5 received placebo; per-sample allocation not given. The samples date from day 63 after the first vaccine or placebo injection. Specimen: peripheral blood, collected in a trial of Ad26.COV2.S vaccine versus placebo. V usage is TRBV18 and J usage is TRBJ2-2, with 7 nucleotides matching TRBD1. The receptor comes from a person aged 18-60 years who received the Ad26.COV2.S COVID-19 vaccine or a placebo. CDR3 coding DNA: TGTGCCAGCTCACAGGGACAGTACACCGGGGAGCTGTTTTTT. It codes for CASSQGQYTGELFF.